One sample yielded the 25 T cell receptor beta chains listed below, sequenced in a study of vaccination effects on CD4 cells after COVID-19. Viral peptide pools were used in the ViraFEST assay to expand antigen-specific CD4+ T cells, and sequencing came afterward. Subsequent to a culture period of 10 to 11 days, CD4+ T cells were isolated. Two doses of either BNT162b2 or mRNA-1273 were given to each participant. These TCRs are of unknown antigen specificity. Sequenced by immunoSEQ multiplex PCR; TCRdb stores in-frame clones only, minus some. The sample shows just under 60,000 clones, roughly 80% of them seen only once. Sequencing used CD4+ T cells from PBMCs cultured with HCoV-OC43 spike peptides, obtained after COVID-19 vaccination. Subset indicated: HCoV-OC43 spike overlapping peptide pool stimulation. Source of these receptors: a human donor who received a COVID-19 vaccine.

Here the CDR3 reads CAISESGTGGKWQYF. The CDR3 bases are TGTGCCATCAGTGAGTCAGGGACAGGGGGCAAGTGGCAGTATTTT. V usage is TRBV10-3 and J usage is TRBJ2-3; TRBD1 agrees at 12 bases. The V gene's germline CDR1 is ENHRY and CDR2 SYGVKD. This CDR3 region has 15 residues. Trimming at V came to 0 bases and at J to 11 bases, leaving 6 bases not matched to a gene.

The chain links TRBV6-1 to TRBJ2-5; D is possibly TRBD1 (6 bases). Germline-derived CDR1 and CDR2 are MNHNS and SASEGT. The CDR3 length is 15 residues. V lost 2 bases, J lost 1 base, and 11 bases lay in between. This CDR3 reads CASSERTAVQETQYF. DNA of the CDR3: TGTGCCAGCAGTGAAAGGACAGCGGTCCAAGAGACCCAGTACTTC.

The chain employs TRBV18 and TRBJ1-6; tentatively, D is TRBD1 (6 bases). The CDR3 consists of 15 residues. CDR1 is KGHSH and CDR2 is LQKENI in the germline V gene. V dropped 6 bases and J dropped 7 bases, with 16 bases sitting between them. The CDR3 DNA reads TGTGCCAGCTCCTCAAACCCGGGACAAAATTCACCCCTCCACTTT. It specifies CASSSNPGQNSPLHF.

This clone was observed a few times. J is TRBJ2-1 and V is TRBV18; D might be TRBD1 or TRBD2, each matching 5 bases. Germline assignment: CDR1 KGHSH and CDR2 LQKENI. Trimming shortened V by 5 bases and J by 3 bases, and 14 bases separated the two germline ends. This CDR3 has 15 residues. The CDR3 loop is CASSSGPLIYNEQFF. The CDR3 nucleotides are TGTGCCAGCTCATCGGGACCGCTGATCTACAATGAGCAGTTCTTC.

This chain connects TRBV10-2 to TRBJ2-2, with a possible D match to TRBD1 (6 bases). With 3 bases removed from V and 6 bases from J, the gap between germline ends came to 11 bases. Looked up from germline, CDR1 is WSHSY and CDR2 is SAAADI. The CDR3 runs 14 residues. The CDR3: CASSDYDRPGELFF. In DNA form, the CDR3 reads TGCGCCAGCAGTGATTATGACAGGCCCGGGGAGCTGTTTTTT.

The chain couples TRBV5-1 to TRBJ1-1, with TRBD1 matching 11 bases. V shed 0 bases, J shed 1 base, and the junction held 2 bases outside the gene matches. This CDR3 region has 16 residues. Germline V gene sequence: CDR1 SGHRS, CDR2 YFSETQ. The CDR3 region is CASSLGDRGWNTEAFF. The CDR3 nucleotides read TGCGCCAGCAGCTTGGGGGACAGGGGGTGGAACACTGAAGCTTTCTTT.

V gene TRBV10-3 combines with J gene TRBJ1-3; 7 nucleotides align to TRBD1. This CDR3 region has 14 residues. After removal of 6 bases from V and 4 bases from J, the junction contained 6 bases not matched to a gene. CDR1 and CDR2 from the germline V gene are ENHRY and SYGVKD. Written as DNA, the CDR3 is TGTGCCATCAGGAGCGACAGGGAGGGAAACACCATATATTTT. Protein: CAIRSDREGNTIYF.

The chain joins TRBV5-8 to TRBJ2-3; D might be TRBD1 (5 bases). V dropped 10 bases and J dropped 1 base, with 16 bases sitting between them. The germline gives CDR1 SGHTS, CDR2 YDEGEE. The CDR3 runs 14 residues. The CDR3 nucleotides read TGTGCCGCAGGGCCCTTTATAGGCACAGATACGCAGTATTTT. Its protein is CAAGPFIGTDTQYF.

The rearrangement uses TRBV5-4 and TRBJ2-5; TRBD2 matches at 8 bases. Germline CDR1 and CDR2: SGHNT and YYREEE (reference sequence). With V trimmed by 1 base and J by 0 bases, 5 bases remained unmatched. The CDR3 spans 16 residues. This CDR3 is CASSLSRGANQETQYF. The CDR3 nucleotides are TGTGCCAGCAGCTTGTCGCGGGGGGCAAACCAAGAGACCCAGTACTTC. The full variable domain, with the rest looked up from reference TRBV5-4 and TRBJ2-5, is ETGVTQSPTHLIKTRGQQVTLRCSSQSGHNTVSWYQQALGQGPQFIFQYYREEENGRGNFPPRFSGLQFPNYSSELNVNALELDDSALYLCASSLSRGANQETQYFGPGTRLLVL.

The chain is built from TRBV20-1 and TRBJ1-2; no firm D call. This CDR3 is built from 11 residues. V lost 3 bases to trimming and J lost 5 bases, with 7 bases between them. In germline, CDR1 is DFQATT, CDR2 SNEGSKA (reference sequence). Here the CDR3 reads CSASSWYGYTF. The CDR3 DNA reads as TGCAGTGCTAGTTCGTGGTATGGCTACACCTTC.

V usage is TRBV19 and J usage is TRBJ1-5; no clear D gene. The CDR3 has 13 amino acids. Germline CDR1 and CDR2: LNHDA and SQIVND (reference sequence). Trimming shortened V by 3 bases and J by 7 bases, and 10 bases separated the two germline ends. CDR3 in DNA: TGTGCCAGTAGTATGACCTGGGCCCAGCCCCAGCATTTT. Residues: CASSMTWAQPQHF.

CDR3: CASSLRQAEETQYF. DNA of the CDR3: TGCGCCAGCAGCTTAAGACAGGCTGAAGAGACCCAGTACTTC. The gene calls are TRBV4-1 and TRBJ2-5; a possible D gene is TRBD1 (6 bases). Trimming stripped 5 bases from V and 3 bases from J, with 13 bases between. Germline V gene sequence: CDR1 MGHRA, CDR2 YSYEKL. The CDR3 spans 14 residues.

V usage is TRBV24-1 and J usage is TRBJ2-1, with 8 nucleotides matching TRBD1. V was pared by 9 bases and J by 6 bases, with 12 bases of the junction left unmatched. Germline V gives CDR1 KGHDR, CDR2 SFDVKD. This CDR3 is 15 amino acids long. CDR3 coding DNA: TGTGCCACCTCGGAGCGCAGGGGGCGCGTCAATGAGCAGTTCTTC. This codes for CATSERRGRVNEQFF.

This sequence joins TRBV5-6 and TRBJ2-7; D not resolved. Per germline, CDR1 SGHDT and CDR2 YYEEEE. V dropped 4 bases and J dropped 0 bases, with 8 bases sitting between them. This CDR3 comprises 13 residues. DNA for the CDR3: TGTGCCAGCAGCGGACGGCCCTCCTACGAGCAGTACGTC. Translating gives CASSGRPSYEQYV.

The CDR3 here is CASRPVTNEKLFF. CDR3 DNA: TGCGCCAGCAGGCCCGTAACTAATGAAAAACTGTTTTTT. This rearrangement joins TRBV10-1 to TRBJ1-4; D is unclear. Germline CDR1 and CDR2: WNHNN and SYGVQD (reference sequence). The V end lost 6 bases, the J end lost 1 base, and 6 bases lay between the germline ends. The CDR3 sequence is 13 residues long.

The rearrangement joins TRBV5-1 to TRBJ1-2; no firm D call. Between the trimmed V and J ends, which lost 0 bases and 6 bases, there was a span of 9 bases. CDR1 is SGHRS, CDR2 YFSETQ, per germline. The CDR3 consists of 13 residues. The CDR3 sequence: CASSLAIADGYTF. The CDR3, as DNA: TGCGCCAGCAGCTTGGCCATTGCGGATGGCTACACCTTC.

The rearrangement links TRBV24-1 to TRBJ2-5; TRBD2 matches 7 bases. With 4 bases clipped from V and 0 bases from J, the junction kept 10 bases outside the gene matches. CDR3 length equals 17 residues. CDR1 and CDR2 (germline): KGHDR, SFDVKD. CDR3 loop: CATSELFSGWYQETQYF. The CDR3 DNA is TGTGCCACCAGTGAATTGTTTAGCGGGTGGTACCAAGAGACCCAGTACTTC.

The chain couples TRBV6-2 or TRBV6-3 to TRBJ1-1; 9 nucleotides match TRBD1. Germline V gene data show CDR1 as MNHEY and CDR2 as SVGEGT. V lost 4 bases and J lost 5; bases outside the gene matches: 5. The CDR3 length is 14 residues. CDR3 amino acids: CASSSRQGVTEAFF. The CDR3 bases are TGTGCCAGCAGTTCGCGACAGGGGGTAACTGAAGCTTTCTTT.

This clone showed up just once. The V gene is TRBV10-3, the J gene TRBJ1-5; no clear D. The germline V gene has CDR1 ENHRY and CDR2 SYGVKD. There are 14 residues in the CDR3. Trimming removed 2 bases at V and 0 bases at J, with 5 bases between. The CDR3 DNA reads TGTGCCATCAGTGAGACACTTAGCAATCAGCCCCAGCATTTT. Translated, it gives CAISETLSNQPQHF.

The genes are TRBV9 and TRBJ2-5; D may be TRBD2 (6 bases). V gave up 4 bases and J gave up 4 bases, with 14 bases separating them. The CDR3 consists of 14 residues. In germline, CDR1 is SGDLS, CDR2 YYNGEE. CDR3 nucleotides: TGTGCCAGCAGCCCCAGACTAGATCCAGAGACCCAGTACTTC. Translation: CASSPRLDPETQYF.

The J gene is TRBJ1-2, the V gene TRBV6-5, with TRBD1 identical over 9 bases. This CDR3 region has 13 residues. CDR1 is MNHEY and CDR2 is SVGAGI in the germline V gene. Germline trimming cut 7 bases from V and 7 bases from J; bases unmatched to any gene: 7. The DNA for the CDR3 is TGTGCCAGCATCGCCGGGACAGGGTCTGGCTACACCTTC. This gives the protein CASIAGTGSGYTF.

This clone has a single count. The chain uses TRBV4-1 and TRBJ2-3; 7 positions match TRBD2. The CDR3 has 14 residues. After removal of 1 base from V and 4 bases from J, the junction contained 2 bases not matched to a gene. CDR1 and CDR2 from the germline V gene are MGHRA and YSYEKL. CDR3 sequence reads: CASSQGLASDTQYF. CDR3 bases: TGCGCCAGCAGCCAAGGACTAGCCTCAGATACGCAGTATTTT.

This clone occurred a few times. In DNA form, the CDR3 reads TGCGCCAGCAGCCCCCGAAGGGGCGATTCCTACAATGAGCAGTTCTTC. Its protein product is CASSPRRGDSYNEQFF. V usage is TRBV5-1 and J usage is TRBJ2-1; D perhaps matches TRBD1 (5 bases). V was clipped by 4 bases and J by 1 base, with 15 bases between them. Germline loops: CDR1 SGHRS, CDR2 YFSETQ. The CDR3 extends over 16 amino acids.

The chain uses TRBV5-4 and TRBJ2-1, with 9 bases matching TRBD2. The germline V gene has CDR1 SGHNT and CDR2 YYREEE (reference sequence). Trimming removed 4 bases from V and 3 bases from J; junction bases left unmatched: 5. CDR3 size: 15 residues. The CDR3 here is CASSVSGGRYNEQFF. DNA for the CDR3: TGTGCCAGCAGCGTCAGCGGGGGGCGCTACAATGAGCAGTTCTTC. The variable domain in full, completed from reference TRBV5-4 and TRBJ2-1, reads ETGVTQSPTHLIKTRGQQVTLRCSSQSGHNTVSWYQQALGQGPQFIFQYYREEENGRGNFPPRFSGLQFPNYSSELNVNALELDDSALYLCASSVSGGRYNEQFFGPGTRLTVL.

The J gene is TRBJ2-7, the V gene TRBV5-5; perhaps TRBD1 as D (6 bases). V lost 4 bases to trimming and J lost 0 bases, with 14 bases between them. The CDR3 has 15 residues. CDR1 SGHKS and CDR2 YYEKEE come from the germline V gene (reference sequence). The CDR3 reads CASSPGQKSSYEQYV. The CDR3 coding sequence is TGTGCCAGCAGCCCCGGACAGAAAAGCTCCTACGAGCAGTACGTC.